These 17 T cell receptor beta chains came from one sample sequenced in a study of blood T cell repertoires in COVID-19. Generated by immunoSEQ multiplex PCR, the TCRdb table keeps only in-frame clones and is missing some. This sample carries about 150,000 clones, about nine tenths of them seen once, and the ten largest clones take approximately 4.3%. The material sequenced was PBMCs or T cells enriched from blood (not recorded which). These receptors were collected from a woman between 35 and 50 years old who had been exposed to COVID-19.

V gene TRBV6-2 or TRBV6-3 combines with J gene TRBJ1-5; D is possibly TRBD1 (6 bases). Per the germline V gene, CDR1 is MNHEY and CDR2 is SVGEGT. With 2 bases removed from V and 5 bases from J, the gap between germline ends came to 10 bases. This CDR3 comprises 14 residues. CDR3 DNA sequence: TGTGCCAGCAGTTACGGGGGGGCCGATCAGCCCCAGCATTTT. Residues: CASSYGGADQPQHF.

V is TRBV5-4 and J is TRBJ2-1, with 7 bases matching TRBD2. Germline CDR1 and CDR2: SGHNT and YYREEE (reference sequence). CDR3 size: 15 residues. V lost 4 bases to trimming and J lost 0 bases; unmatched junction nucleotides: 4. CDR3 DNA sequence: TGTGCCAGCAGCGGGGGGACTATCTCCTACAATGAGCAGTTCTTC. Protein product: CASSGGTISYNEQFF.

The genes are TRBV9 and TRBJ2-1; TRBD2 agrees at 8 bases. V gave up 3 bases and J gave up 7 bases; unmatched junction bases: 6. The germline V gene has CDR1 SGDLS and CDR2 YYNGEE. The CDR3 is 14 residues long. CDR3 in DNA: TGTGCCAGCAGCGAGCGGGAGAGGCGGAATGAGCAGTTCTTC. Protein sequence: CASSERERRNEQFF.

The CDR3 is CASSLASGYQETQYF. The CDR3 DNA reads as TGTGCCAGCAGCTTAGCTAGCGGGTACCAAGAGACCCAGTACTTC. The chain recombines TRBV7-9 with TRBJ2-5; 7 nucleotides agree with TRBD2. Germline loops: CDR1 SEHNR, CDR2 FQNEAQ (reference sequence). Unmatched junction bases numbered 1, after V lost 0 bases and J lost 0 bases. This CDR3 is built from 15 residues.

The V call is TRBV4-2, the J call TRBJ1-1; TRBD1 matches 7 bases. The CDR3 length is 15 residues. CDR1 and CDR2 (germline): LGHNA, YNFKEQ. Trimming took 3 bases from V and 5 from J; bases not matched to a gene: 9. The CDR3 nucleotides are TGTGCCAGCAGCCACCCCGACAGGGTGAGAACTGAAGCTTTCTTT. This translates into CASSHPDRVRTEAFF.

This rearrangement joins TRBV19 to TRBJ1-1; the D is unclear. CDR1 is LNHDA and CDR2 is SQIVND in the germline V gene (reference sequence). The CDR3 is 15 residues long. Trimming stripped 3 bases from V and 1 base from J, with 12 bases between. The CDR3 loop reads CASSIQARENTEAFF. The CDR3 DNA reads as TGTGCCAGTAGTATTCAGGCCCGGGAGAACACTGAAGCTTTCTTT.

The rearrangement links TRBV27 to TRBJ2-1; D is ambiguous. The length of the CDR3 is 12 residues. Trimming left V 7 bases short and J 7 bases short, with 11 bases between. Per germline, CDR1 MNHEY and CDR2 SMNVEV (reference sequence). CDR3 in amino acids: CASTGGLNEQFF. CDR3 DNA sequence: TGTGCCAGCACCGGCGGCCTGAATGAGCAGTTCTTC.

This chain uses TRBV4-2 with TRBJ2-2; no definite D call. This CDR3 region has 15 residues. V was trimmed by 6 bases and J by 3 bases, leaving 14 bases between them. Germline loops: CDR1 LGHNA, CDR2 YNFKEQ. The chain's CDR3 is CASRPYLSDTGELFF. CDR3 coding DNA: TGTGCCAGCAGACCCTATCTGTCGGACACCGGGGAGCTGTTTTTT.

The gene calls are TRBV5-1 and TRBJ2-2; no definite D call. The V and J ends lost 0 bases and 0 bases respectively, with 9 bases between them. Germline V gives CDR1 SGHRS, CDR2 YFSETQ. The CDR3 loop spans 16 amino acids. CDR3 region: CASSLEQTSNTGELFF. CDR3 DNA sequence: TGCGCCAGCAGCTTGGAACAGACCTCGAACACCGGGGAGCTGTTTTTT.

The rearrangement uses TRBV2 and TRBJ2-7; TRBD1 aligns across 10 bases. Germline V gene sequence: CDR1 SNHLY, CDR2 FYNNEI. V was pared by 6 bases and J by 0 bases, with 2 bases of the junction left unmatched. There are 14 residues in the CDR3. DNA of the CDR3: TGTGCCAGCAGGGGGACAGGGGCCTCCTACGAGCAGTACTTC. Translation gives CASRGTGASYEQYF. The entire variable domain, with the rest obtained from reference TRBV2 and TRBJ2-7, is as follows: EPEVTQTPSHQVTQMGQEVILRCVPISNHLYFYWYRQILGQKVEFLVSFYNNEISEKSEIFDDQFSVERPDGSNFTLKIRSTKLEDSAMYFCASRGTGASYEQYFGPGTRLTVT.

This clone was seen only once. The CDR3 is CASSAGTGVRDTQYF. The CDR3 DNA sequence: TGTGCCAGCAGTGCTGGGACAGGGGTAAGGGATACGCAGTATTTT. V usage is TRBV6-1 and J usage is TRBJ2-3, with 10 positions matching TRBD1. Germline CDR1 MNHNS, CDR2 SASEGT. J was trimmed by 6 bases and V by 4 bases; bases with no gene match: 7. The CDR3 covers 15 residues.

Turning to this clone: This sample includes further DNA sequences coding for the same CDR3. The V and J genes are TRBV6-5 and TRBJ1-1, with unresolved D. The CDR3 length is 14 residues. Germline assignment: CDR1 MNHEY and CDR2 SVGAGI. Trimming took 1 base from V and 1 from J, leaving 7 bases between them. In DNA form, the CDR3 reads TGTGCCAGCAGTTACTGGGGAGAGAACACTGAAGCTTTCTTT. As protein: CASSYWGENTEAFF.

This chain links TRBV6-5 with TRBJ1-2; D gene unclear. Trimming pared 0 bases from V and 0 bases from J, leaving 8 bases between. This CDR3 is 15 amino acids long. Per germline, CDR1 MNHEY and CDR2 SVGAGI. The CDR3 bases are TGTGCCAGCAGTTACTCGATTCTAGCTAACTATGGCTACACCTTC. Amino acid sequence: CASSYSILANYGYTF.

This chain uses TRBV9 with TRBJ1-1; D is ambiguous. Germline assignment: CDR1 SGDLS and CDR2 YYNGEE. Deletions cut 5 bases from V and 7 bases from J, with 15 bases between. The CDR3 extends over 13 amino acids. CDR3 sequence reads: CASRRRDKGEAFF. The DNA of the CDR3 is TGTGCCAGCAGACGGAGGGATAAGGGTGAAGCTTTCTTT.

This clone was counted once. The chain links TRBV4-1 to TRBJ2-2, with 10 bases aligning to TRBD2. This CDR3 region has 16 residues. Trimming cost V 0 bases and J 6 bases; bases outside gene matches: 4. CDR1 and CDR2 from the germline V gene are MGHRA and YSYEKL. The CDR3, as DNA: TGCGCCAGCAGCCAAGATGCGAGCGGGGGGGCCGGGGAGCTGTTTTTT. Its translation: CASSQDASGGAGELFF.

The chain links TRBV10-2 to TRBJ1-1, with no clear D. The CDR3 extends over 13 amino acids. Trimming stripped 3 bases from V and 2 bases from J, with 7 bases between. CDR1 WSHSY and CDR2 SAAADI come from the germline V gene. The CDR3 here is CASSDGGNTEAFF. The DNA for the CDR3 is TGCGCCAGCAGTGACGGAGGCAACACTGAAGCTTTCTTT.

This clone was counted a single time. The rearrangement joins TRBV5-1 to TRBJ1-1; D remains unclear. Germline V gives CDR1 SGHRS, CDR2 YFSETQ. The V end lost 0 bases, the J end lost 0 bases, and 6 bases lay between the germline ends. The CDR3 totals 14 residues. The CDR3 loop is CASSLGSMNTEAFF. The CDR3 DNA reads TGCGCCAGCAGCTTGGGTAGTATGAACACTGAAGCTTTCTTT.